These T cell receptor beta chains were read from a single sample in a study of shared clonotypes between healthy human individuals. Clones were sequenced by immunoSEQ multiplex PCR, and TCRdb holds only the in-frame ones, with some missing. The sample shows around 500,000 clones, about 84% of them seen only once. Specimen: PBMCs. The source is a woman aged 35 to 49 in good health. Some clones in this sample may be carry-over from other donors' samples. Each CDR3 is given with its conserved first and last residue. The D gene is left open where the match is weak. Clone size is shown for a subset of rows, as once, few, many or a class of expanded clone.

clone size	V gene	D gene	J gene	CDR3 DNA	CDR3 protein
.	TRBV18	.	TRBJ1-1	TGTGCCAGCACTCCAGAAGGGTTGAACACTGAAGCTTTCTTT	CASTPEGLNTEAFF
.	TRBV4-1	TRBD1	TRBJ1-1	TGCGCCAGCAGCCCGTCCGGGACAGCAAACACTGAAGCTTTCTTT	CASSPSGTANTEAFF
.	TRBV19	.	TRBJ2-1	TGTGCCAGTAAAGGGTGGTCCTACAATGAGCAGTTCTTC	CASKGWSYNEQFF
.	TRBV15	TRBD2	TRBJ2-5	TGTGCCACCAGCAGAGATCTTCGGGAGGTCCGGCAGTACTTC	CATSRDLREVRQYF
.	TRBV4-1	TRBD1	TRBJ1-6	TGCGCCAGCAGCCATACAGGGGACAATTCACCCCTCCACTTT	CASSHTGDNSPLHF
.	TRBV30	.	TRBJ2-7	TGTGCCTGGAAGAAGGACTCTTCCTACGAGCAGTACTTC	CAWKKDSSYEQYF
once	TRBV6-5	TRBD2	TRBJ2-3	TGTGCCGCCCGGACTAGCGGAGAGGATACGCAGTATTTT	CAARTSGEDTQYF
.	TRBV6-1	.	TRBJ2-4	TGTGCCAGCAGTGAAGCAAGGATAGCCAAAAACATTCAGTACTTC	CASSEARIAKNIQYF
.	TRBV7-8	TRBD2	TRBJ2-1	TGTGCCAGCAGCGCCACTAGCGCCTACAATGAGCAGTTCTTC	CASSATSAYNEQFF
many	TRBV5-1	TRBD1	TRBJ1-2	TGCGCCAGCAGCTTGGCGGACAGGAACTATGGCTACACCTTC	CASSLADRNYGYTF
.	TRBV18	.	TRBJ2-2	TGTGCCAGCTCACCCAATGGGGGCGCGAACACCGGGGAGCTGTTTTTT	CASSPNGGANTGELFF
.	TRBV27	.	TRBJ1-1	TGTGCCAGCAGTTTTGTCCAGGGCACCACTGAAGCTTTCTTT	CASSFVQGTTEAFF
few	TRBV19	.	TRBJ2-1	TGTGCCAGTATGGACATAAGCTCCTACAATGAGCAGTTCTTC	CASMDISSYNEQFF
once	TRBV15	.	TRBJ2-1	TGTGCCACCAGCACCGAGGGCCGGGGCATGGGAGATGAGCAGTTCTTC	CATSTEGRGMGDEQFF
.	TRBV27	TRBD1	TRBJ2-4	TGTGCCAGCAGTTTTCGACAGGGAACCAAAAACATTCAGTACTTC	CASSFRQGTKNIQYF
.	TRBV5-1	TRBD1	TRBJ2-2	TGCGCCAGCAGTCCTCAGGGGGAGAGGACCGGGGAGCTGTTTTTT	CASSPQGERTGELFF
.	TRBV9	.	TRBJ2-3	TGTGCCAGCAGCGTGAGGGGGAACACAGATACGCAGTATTTT	CASSVRGNTDTQYF
.	TRBV2	TRBD2	TRBJ2-3	TGTGCCAGCCATCCCGGCGGGAGGGGAACAGATACGCAGTATTTT	CASHPGGRGTDTQYF
once	TRBV28	TRBD2	TRBJ2-2	TGTGCCAGCTCCCTAGCGGGAGCAGGCGGGGAGCTGTTTTTT	CASSLAGAGGELFF
.	TRBV4-2	TRBD2	TRBJ2-7	TGTGCCAGCAGCCAACGGACCGCGGGGGGGAGCTCCTACGAGCAGTACTTC	CASSQRTAGGSSYEQYF
many	TRBV5-1	TRBD1	TRBJ2-1	TGCGCCAGCAGCCCCGGACAGGGGACGGGGCGTGAGCAGTTCTTC	CASSPGQGTGREQFF
.	TRBV5-8	.	TRBJ2-7	TGTGCCAGCAGCACTTCCACCTACGAGCAGTACTTC	CASSTSTYEQYF
.	TRBV30	.	TRBJ1-4	TGTGCCTGGAGTAAGGGCAGAAATGAAAAACTGTTTTTT	CAWSKGRNEKLFF
.	TRBV18	.	TRBJ2-2	TGTGCCAGCTCACCACTCGCGAGCACCGGGGAGCTGTTTTTT	CASSPLASTGELFF
.	TRBV7-2	.	TRBJ1-2	TGTGCCAGCAGCTTCAGGGGTATCTATGGCTACACCTTC	CASSFRGIYGYTF
.	TRBV7-2	TRBD1	TRBJ1-1	TGTGCCAGCAGCCCCCAGGGGGGGGGTGGACTGAACACTGAAGCTTTCTTT	CASSPQGGGGLNTEAFF
.	TRBV7-2	TRBD2	TRBJ2-2	TGTGCCAGCAGCCGAAGTGGGCGGGAGGGCCGAGACACCGGTGAGCTGTTTTTT	CASSRSGREGRDTGELFF
.	TRBV4-2	TRBD2	TRBJ2-7	TGTGCCAGCAGTCGGACTAGCGGGAGGGAGTTCTCCTACGAGCAGTACTTC	CASSRTSGREFSYEQYF
.	TRBV5-1	.	TRBJ1-1	TGCGCCAGCAGCTTGAGGGGGTATGGTGAAGCTTTCTTT	CASSLRGYGEAFF
.	TRBV2	TRBD1	TRBJ2-3	TGTGCCAGAGGGACAGGGGAAGTAGATACGCAGTATTTT	CARGTGEVDTQYF
.	TRBV6-4	TRBD1	TRBJ1-2	TGTGCCAGCAGGTATTCCGGGACAGGGGGCCCTCCTTATGGCTACACCTTC	CASRYSGTGGPPYGYTF
many	TRBV28	TRBD2	TRBJ2-1	TGTGCCAGCAGCACCGGGGGGGCGGAGTTCAATGAGCAGTTCTTC	CASSTGGAEFNEQFF
.	TRBV6-1	TRBD2	TRBJ2-2	TGTGCCAGCAGTGAATTTATTAGCGGGAGTATCAACACCGGGGAGCTGTTTTTT	CASSEFISGSINTGELFF
.	TRBV6-4	TRBD1	TRBJ2-7	TGTGCCAGCAGCCCCGACGCCGGGACAGGGGTTGGCGAGCAGTACTTC	CASSPDAGTGVGEQYF
.	TRBV27	TRBD2	TRBJ2-1	TGTGCCAGCGGACTAGCGGGGTACAATGAGCAGTTCTTC	CASGLAGYNEQFF
once	TRBV6-5	TRBD1	TRBJ2-1	TGTGCCAGCAGTCAAACAGGGGGCCCCAATGAGCAGTTCTTC	CASSQTGGPNEQFF
.	TRBV7-3	TRBD1	TRBJ1-1	TGTGCCAGCAGCTTATCGACAGGGGGCGAGGGTACTGAAGCTTTCTTT	CASSLSTGGEGTEAFF
.	TRBV4-1	TRBD1	TRBJ2-4	TGCGCCAGCAGACCCATGGACAGGGAGGAAAACATTCAGTACTTC	CASRPMDREENIQYF
.	TRBV11-2	TRBD1	TRBJ2-5	TGCGCCAGCAGCCAAGAAGCCGGGACAGGCGGTGAGACCCAGTACTTC	CASSQEAGTGGETQYF
.	TRBV4-1	.	TRBJ1-5	TGCGCCAGCAGTCCAAGGTCCCTCGACAGCCATCAGCCCCAGCATTTT	CASSPRSLDSHQPQHF
.	TRBV5-1	TRBD1	TRBJ2-7	TGCGCCAGCAGCCCACAGGGGCCGAGCTCCTACGAGCAGTACTTC	CASSPQGPSSYEQYF
.	TRBV5-1	.	TRBJ2-6	TGCGCCAGCAGCAAAGGACCGATGGGCTCTGGGGCCAACGTCCTGACTTTC	CASSKGPMGSGANVLTF
once	TRBV6-6	TRBD2	TRBJ2-1	TGTGCCAGCAGCCAAAGCGGGAGGGATTACAATGAGCAGTTCTTC	CASSQSGRDYNEQFF
.	TRBV30	.	TRBJ2-1	TGTGCCTGGAGTTTGGGTGGGTACAATGAGCAGTTCTTC	CAWSLGGYNEQFF
.	TRBV28	.	TRBJ2-1	TGTGCCAGCAGTAACGGGGACCCCTACAATGAGCAGTTCTTC	CASSNGDPYNEQFF
.	TRBV9	.	TRBJ2-1	TGTGCCAGCAGCACTAGCCCGGGGGACAATGAGCAGTTCTTC	CASSTSPGDNEQFF
.	TRBV15	TRBD2	TRBJ2-1	TGTGCCACCTCTAGCGGCCTTGCCGGCAATGAGCAGTTCTTC	CATSSGLAGNEQFF
.	TRBV6-6	.	TRBJ2-7	TGTGCCAGCAGTGACGACAGGACCGAGCAGTACTTC	CASSDDRTEQYF